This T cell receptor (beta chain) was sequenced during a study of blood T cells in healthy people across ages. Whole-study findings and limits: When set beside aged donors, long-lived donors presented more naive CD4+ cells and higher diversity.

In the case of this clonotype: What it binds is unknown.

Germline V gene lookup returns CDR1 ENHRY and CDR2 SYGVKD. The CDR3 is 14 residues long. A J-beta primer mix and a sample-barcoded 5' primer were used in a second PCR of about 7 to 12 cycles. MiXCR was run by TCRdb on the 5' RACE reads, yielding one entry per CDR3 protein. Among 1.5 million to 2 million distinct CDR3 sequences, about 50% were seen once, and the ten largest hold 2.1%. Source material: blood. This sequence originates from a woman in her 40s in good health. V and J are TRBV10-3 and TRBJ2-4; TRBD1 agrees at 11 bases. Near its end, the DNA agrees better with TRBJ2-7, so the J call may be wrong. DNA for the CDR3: TGTGCCATCAGCACCGGGACAGGGGGGAGCGAGCAGTACTTC. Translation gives CAISTGTGGSEQYF.